The T cell receptor beta chain under discussion was sequenced for a study of shared clonotypes between healthy human individuals. Sequencing was performed with immunoSEQ multiplex PCR; in TCRdb, only in-frame clones are kept and a portion is missing. The sample shows about 2.4 million clones, 93% of them seen only once. The CDR3 covers 16 residues. CDR1 is MNHEY, CDR2 SMNVEV, per germline (reference sequence). Trimming removed 7 bases from V and 0 bases from J; junction bases left unmatched: 11. The sequencing input was naive CD4+ T cells from PBMCs. Regarding subset: CD45RA+ positively selected. The chain recombines TRBV27 with TRBJ2-7; 8 nucleotides line up with TRBD2. This clonotype was obtained from a man aged 18 to 30 in good health. Some clones in this sample may be carry-over from other donors' samples. CDR3 amino acids: CASTSLSGTSSYEQYF. In DNA form, the CDR3 reads TGTGCCAGCACCTCACTTAGCGGGACAAGCTCCTACGAGCAGTACTTC.